This T cell receptor beta chain was observed in a study of Ad26.COV2.S vaccination and SARS-CoV-2 variants. The study's findings and limits: Estimates derived from TCR breadth and depth analyses may have underestimated total T cell responses. Higher spike-specific TCR breadth was found in vaccine recipients than in placebo recipients. Reportedly, after vaccination the spike-specific CD8+ and CD4+ T cell responses displayed substantial breadth.

This clone came up many times. Its specificity is unknown. The assay was immunoSEQ multiplex PCR, and TCRdb's table has in-frame clones only and misses some. The top ten clones hold over 1.3% of a sample with hundreds of thousands of clones, roughly 90% of them seen once. Treatment of the sample: roughly 20 received Ad26.COV2.S at low or high dose, single or two shots; roughly five received placebo; per-sample allocation not given. Specimens were obtained on day 63 following the first vaccine or placebo injection. The germline V gene has CDR1 GTSNPN and CDR2 SVGIG (reference sequence). The CDR3 contains 15 residues. V dropped 3 bases and J dropped 4; count of bases not matched to a gene: 8.

The input for sequencing was peripheral blood, taken in a trial of Ad26.COV2.S vaccine versus placebo. The clonotype was recovered from a person aged 18 to 65 who received the Ad26.COV2.S COVID-19 vaccine or a placebo. This chain links TRBV30 with TRBJ1-5, with TRBD1 matching over 8 bases. CDR3 protein: CAWSLGTGANQPQHF. The CDR3 coding sequence is TGTGCCTGGAGCCTAGGGACAGGCGCTAATCAGCCCCAGCATTTT.